The 2 T cell receptor beta chains below were found in one sample sequenced in a study of cytomegalovirus exposure and HLA in healthy donors. Amplification used 60 Vbeta primers and 13 Jbeta primers. Profiling relied on immunoSEQ multiplex PCR, and the TCRdb table lists in-frame clones only, not all of them. The sample has 100,000 or so clones; around 75% are singletons. The sample taken for sequencing was PBMCs. These receptors originate from a young man in good health and CMV-seropositive.

The J gene is TRBJ2-1, the V gene TRBV25-1, with D maybe TRBD2 (5 bases). Germline V lookup: CDR1 MGHDK, CDR2 SYGVNS. V shed 0 bases and J shed 6 bases, with 6 bases lying between them. The CDR3 spans 13 residues. The DNA for the CDR3 is TGTGCCAGCAGTGAATACCGGGGCAATGAGCAGTTCTTC. This encodes CASSEYRGNEQFF.

V usage is TRBV6-5 and J usage is TRBJ1-2; weak D call: TRBD1 (5 bases). The CDR3 runs to 13 residues. The V gene's germline CDR1 is MNHEY and CDR2 SVGAGI. Trimming pared 5 bases from V and 5 bases from J, leaving 12 bases between. The CDR3 nucleotides read TGTGCCAGCAGTCGGTACAGGTCTTATGGCTACACCTTC. This codes for CASSRYRSYGYTF.